This T cell receptor (beta chain) was profiled in a study of tissue T cells after allogeneic stem cell transplantation. The CDR3 spans 14 residues. Germline V CDR1 and CDR2: GTSNPN, SVGIG (reference sequence). The V and J ends lost 2 bases and 2 bases respectively, with 12 bases between them. The repertoire was sequenced with immunoSEQ multiplex PCR; TCRdb's copy has only in-frame clones and lacks some. The sample consists of just over 9,500 clones, roughly two thirds of them appearing once. Study-wide points: Within patients, tissue anatomy strongly shaped TCR repertoire composition.

A remark on this clone: Antigen unknown.

The clonotype was recovered from a woman between 18 and 55 years old with breast cancer. Sample: tissue from the ileum, taken at autopsy. This chain links TRBV30 with TRBJ1-1; TRBD1 might be the D (6 bases). CDR3 region: CAWSHRGGNTEAFF. The CDR3 DNA sequence: TGTGCCTGGAGTCATAGAGGGGGAAACACTGAAGCTTTCTTT.